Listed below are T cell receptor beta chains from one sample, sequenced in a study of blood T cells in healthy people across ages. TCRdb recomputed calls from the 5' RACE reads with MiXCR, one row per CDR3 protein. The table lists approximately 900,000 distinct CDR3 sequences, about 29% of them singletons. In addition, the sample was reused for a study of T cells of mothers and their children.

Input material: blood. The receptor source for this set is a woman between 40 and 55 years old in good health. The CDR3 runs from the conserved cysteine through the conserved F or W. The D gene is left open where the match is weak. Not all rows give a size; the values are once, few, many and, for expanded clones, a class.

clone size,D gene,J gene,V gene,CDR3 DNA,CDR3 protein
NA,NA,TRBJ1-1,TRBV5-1,TGCGCCAGCAGGCCCGGGGGTAATGAAGATGGTTTCTTT,CASRPGGNEDGFF
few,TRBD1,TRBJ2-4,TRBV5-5,TGTGCCAGCAGCCGGGGACAGGGAAAGAACATTCAGTACTTC,CASSRGQGKNIQYF
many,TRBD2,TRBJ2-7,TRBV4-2,TGTGCCAGCAGCCAAACCGGGACTAACTACGAGCAGTACTTC,CASSQTGTNYEQYF
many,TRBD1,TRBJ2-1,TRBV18,TGTGCCAGCTCACCCCCCGGGACAGGGGACTACAATGAGCAGTTCTTC,CASSPPGTGDYNEQFF
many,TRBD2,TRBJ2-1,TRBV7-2,TGTGCCAGCAGCTTAGAACCGGCTAGCGGGGTGTGGGCCTACAATGAGCAGTTCTTC,CASSLEPASGVWAYNEQFF
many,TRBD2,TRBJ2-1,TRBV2,TGTGCCAGCAGGGCTAGCGGGGGGGTTGAGCAGTTCTTC,CASRASGGVEQFF
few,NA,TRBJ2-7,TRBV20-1,TGCAGTGCTAGAAGGCTAGCGCTGTACGAGCAGTACTTC,CSARRLALYEQYF
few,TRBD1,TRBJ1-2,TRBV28,TGTGCCAGCAGTTTAGGGGACAGGGGCCATGGCTACACCTTC,CASSLGDRGHGYTF
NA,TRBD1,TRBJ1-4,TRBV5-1,TGCGCCAGCAGCTCTCCGGGACAGGGATTTGGAGAAAAACTGTTTTTT,CASSSPGQGFGEKLFF
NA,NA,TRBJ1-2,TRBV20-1,TGCAGTGCTGGAGTTGGGAGGGGTTCCTATGGCTACACCTTC,CSAGVGRGSYGYTF
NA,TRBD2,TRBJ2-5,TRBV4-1,TGCGCCAGCAGCCAGAGACTAGCGGGGGGGAGTAAAGAGACCCAGTACTTC,CASSQRLAGGSKETQYF
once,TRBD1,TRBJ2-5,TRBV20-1,TGCAGTGCTACCAGGGACAGGCAGAAAGAGACCCGGTACTTC,CSATRDRQKETRYF
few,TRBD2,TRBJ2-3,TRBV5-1,TGCGCCAGCAGCACCACTAGCGGGGGACCAGATACGCAGTATTTT,CASSTTSGGPDTQYF
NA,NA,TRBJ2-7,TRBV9,TGTGCCAGCAGCGTAGGACAGGCGAGCGAGCAGTACTTC,CASSVGQASEQYF
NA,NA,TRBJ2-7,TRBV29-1,TGCAGCGTTCTGAAGGATTCTTACGAGCAGTACTTC,CSVLKDSYEQYF
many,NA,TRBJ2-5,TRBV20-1,TGCAGTGCTAGGCTCCGGGGAGAAGAGACCCAGTACTTC,CSARLRGEETQYF
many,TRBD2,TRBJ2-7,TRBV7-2,TGTGCCAGCAGCACTAGCGGGGGGTTAGCGTACGAGCAGTACTTC,CASSTSGGLAYEQYF
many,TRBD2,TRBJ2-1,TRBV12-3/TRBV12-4,TGTGCCAGCAGCCCATCCGCGGGGGTAAGGGGTAATGAGCAGTTCTTC,CASSPSAGVRGNEQFF
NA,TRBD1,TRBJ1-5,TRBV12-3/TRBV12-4,TGTGCCAGCAGACAGGGGACGGTTAGCAATCAGCCCCAGCATTTT,CASRQGTVSNQPQHF
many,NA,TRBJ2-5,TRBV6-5,TGTGCCAGCAGTTACGGCGGACAAGGTCCAGAGACCCAGTACTTC,CASSYGGQGPETQYF
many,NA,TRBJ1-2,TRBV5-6,TGTGCCAGCAGCTTGAGAATGTCCGGGGCGCATGGCTACACCTTC,CASSLRMSGAHGYTF
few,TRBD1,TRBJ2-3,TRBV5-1,TGCGCCAGCAGCTTGGCCGACAGGGTGGTAGATACGCAGTATTTT,CASSLADRVVDTQYF
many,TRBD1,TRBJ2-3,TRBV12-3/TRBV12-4,TGTGCCAGCATTCAGGGACAGGCCACAGATACGCAGTATTTT,CASIQGQATDTQYF
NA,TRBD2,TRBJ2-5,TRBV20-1,TGCAGTGCTAGAACCCAACTAGCGGGGGTACAAGAGACCCAGTACTTC,CSARTQLAGVQETQYF
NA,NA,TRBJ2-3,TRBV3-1,TGTGCCAGCAGCCGACGGGGCACAGATACGCAGTATTTT,CASSRRGTDTQYF
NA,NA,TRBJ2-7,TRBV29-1,TGCAGCGTTCTGACAGCCTCCTACGAGCAGTACTTC,CSVLTASYEQYF
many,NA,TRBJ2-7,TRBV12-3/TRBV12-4,TGTGCCAGCAGTTTAGAGGGCATCGAGCAGTACTTC,CASSLEGIEQYF
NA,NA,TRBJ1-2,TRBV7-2,TGTGCCAGCAGCTTAGGGGCAGGTCTTGCTAACTATGGCTACACCTTC,CASSLGAGLANYGYTF
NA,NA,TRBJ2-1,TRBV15,TGTGCCACCAGCAGACACCCCATAGCCAAAAACATTCAGTTCTTC,CATSRHPIAKNIQFF
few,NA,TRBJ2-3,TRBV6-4,TGTGCCAGCAGTGCCCTGTGGGCAGATACGCAGTATTTT,CASSALWADTQYF
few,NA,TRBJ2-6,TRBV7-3,TGTGCCAGCAGCGGCCGGGACATACTCGGCCTGCGATATTTGGGCTCTGGGGCCAACGTCCTGACTTTC,CASSGRDILGLRYLGSGANVLTF
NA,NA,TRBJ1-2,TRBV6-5,TGTGCCAGCAGAGACCCGGGACCGCAATATGGCTACACCTTC,CASRDPGPQYGYTF
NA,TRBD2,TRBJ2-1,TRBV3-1,TGTGCCAGCAGCCCCTCTGGGGGACTAGGGCACAATGAGCAGTTCTTC,CASSPSGGLGHNEQFF
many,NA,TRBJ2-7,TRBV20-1,TGCAGGGTTCCCATGGACATTACCTACGAGCAGTACTTC,CRVPMDITYEQYF
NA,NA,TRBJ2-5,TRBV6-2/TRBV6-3,TGTGCCAGCGGGCGAAGTTTAGAGACCCAGTACTTC,CASGRSLETQYF
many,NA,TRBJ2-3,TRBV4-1,TGCGCCAGCAGCCAACCGGGACGGAGGCCGGATACGCAGTATTTT,CASSQPGRRPDTQYF
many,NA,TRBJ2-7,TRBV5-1,TGCGCCAGCAGCTTCGATTTGGCAGGCCGGCCCCCCTACGAGCAGTACTTC,CASSFDLAGRPPYEQYF
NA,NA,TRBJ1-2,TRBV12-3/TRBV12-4,TGTGCCAGCAGCCACACGTTGACGGGCTACACCTTC,CASSHTLTGYTF
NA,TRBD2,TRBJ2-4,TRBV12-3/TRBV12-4,TGTGCCAGCAGTTTTTCGCGGGGGACCTACAATGAGCAGTACTTC,CASSFSRGTYNEQYF
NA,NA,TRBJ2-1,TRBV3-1,TGTGCCAGCAGCCCGTCCCAGGGATCTGTTACCTACAATGAGCAGTTCTTC,CASSPSQGSVTYNEQFF
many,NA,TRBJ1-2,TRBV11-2,TGCGCCAGCAGCTTGGAAGCGGGAACTAACTATGGCTACACCTTC,CASSLEAGTNYGYTF
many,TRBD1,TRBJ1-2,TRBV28,TGTGCCAGCAGTTCGGCCAGGGGGTGGTTAGGGTATGGCTACACCTTC,CASSSARGWLGYGYTF
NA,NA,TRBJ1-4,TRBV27,TGTGCCCGCAGCCGAACGACGGTCCCTAATGAAAAACTGTTTTTT,CARSRTTVPNEKLFF
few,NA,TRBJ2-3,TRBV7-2,TGTGCCAGCAGCGACGGGGTCAGCACAGATACGCAGTATTTT,CASSDGVSTDTQYF
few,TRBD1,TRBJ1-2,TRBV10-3,TGTGCCACCAGGGGGTCGGGGGCTTATGGCTACACCTTC,CATRGSGAYGYTF
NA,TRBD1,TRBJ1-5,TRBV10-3,TGTGCCATCAGTGAGTCGAACTCAGGGGGCAACGGTGGCAATCAGCCCCAGCATTTT,CAISESNSGGNGGNQPQHF
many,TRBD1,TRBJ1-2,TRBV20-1,TGCAGTGCTAGAGTCGCGGACAGGAACTATGGCTACACCTTC,CSARVADRNYGYTF
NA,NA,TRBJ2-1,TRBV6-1,TGTGCCAGCAGTGAAGGGGCAGGGAGAATCGATGAGCAGTTCTTC,CASSEGAGRIDEQFF
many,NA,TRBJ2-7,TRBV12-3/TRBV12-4,TGTGCCAGCAGTTTAAGGGCTCCCTACGAGCAGTACTTC,CASSLRAPYEQYF
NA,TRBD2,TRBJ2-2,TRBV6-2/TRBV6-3,TGTGCCAGCAGTTACTCGAAGCAGCGGGGGCGTTCCGGGGAGCTGTTTTTT,CASSYSKQRGRSGELFF
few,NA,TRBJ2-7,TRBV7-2,TGTGCCAGCAGCCCGCCCCACGGGGCCCAGTACTTC,CASSPPHGAQYF
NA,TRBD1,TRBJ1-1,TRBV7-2,TGTGCCAGCAGCTCGACAGGGGTCCCCTTACTCTCTGAAGCTTTCTTT,CASSSTGVPLLSEAFF
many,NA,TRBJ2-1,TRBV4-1,TGCGCCAGCAGCCAAAAGACGGACTCTGGCGGGGCCGGACGCAATGAGCAGTTCTTC,CASSQKTDSGGAGRNEQFF
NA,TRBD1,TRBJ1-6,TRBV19,TGTGCCAGCCAACGCGGGGACAGGGCTAATTCACCCCTCCACTTT,CASQRGDRANSPLHF
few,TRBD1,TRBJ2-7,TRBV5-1,TGCGCCAGCAGCGCCGGGGACAGGGTTTACGAGCAGTACTTC,CASSAGDRVYEQYF